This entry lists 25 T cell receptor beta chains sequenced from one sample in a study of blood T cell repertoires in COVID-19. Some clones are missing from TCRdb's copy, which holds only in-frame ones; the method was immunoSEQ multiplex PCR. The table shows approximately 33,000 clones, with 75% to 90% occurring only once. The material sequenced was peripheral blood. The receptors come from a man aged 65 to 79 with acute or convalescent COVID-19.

The CDR3 reads CASSRGGRSYEQYF. The CDR3 nucleotides are TGTGCCAGCAGCCGCGGGGGTCGTTCCTACGAGCAGTACTTC. The genes are TRBV28 and TRBJ2-7, with 7 bases identical to TRBD2. The CDR3 loop spans 14 amino acids. V was clipped by 6 bases and J by 1 base; unmatched bases: 6. Looked up from germline, CDR1 is MDHEN and CDR2 is SYDVKM.

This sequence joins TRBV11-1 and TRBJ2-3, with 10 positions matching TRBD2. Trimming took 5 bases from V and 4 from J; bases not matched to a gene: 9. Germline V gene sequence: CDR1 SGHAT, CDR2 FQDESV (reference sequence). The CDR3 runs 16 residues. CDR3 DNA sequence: TGTGCCAGCAGCCAACCAAGTACTAGCGGGGCAGATACGCAGTATTTT. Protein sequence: CASSQPSTSGADTQYF. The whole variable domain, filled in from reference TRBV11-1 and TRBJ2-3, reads EAEVAQSPRYKITEKSQAVAFWCDPISGHATLYWYRQILGQGPELLVQFQDESVVDDSQLPKDRFSAERLKGVDSTLKIQPAELGDSAMYLCASSQPSTSGADTQYFGPGTRLTVL.

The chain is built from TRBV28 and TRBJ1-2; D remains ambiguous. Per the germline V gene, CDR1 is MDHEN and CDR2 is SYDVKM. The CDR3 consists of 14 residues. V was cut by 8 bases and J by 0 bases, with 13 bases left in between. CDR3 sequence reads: CASFAGSSNYGYTF. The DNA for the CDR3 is TGTGCCAGCTTCGCGGGGAGCTCTAACTATGGCTACACCTTC.

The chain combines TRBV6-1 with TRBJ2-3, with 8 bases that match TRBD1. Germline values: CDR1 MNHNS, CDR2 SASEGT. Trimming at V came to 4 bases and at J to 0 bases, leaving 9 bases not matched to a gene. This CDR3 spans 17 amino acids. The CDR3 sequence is CASSGSYGQGSTDTQYF. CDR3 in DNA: TGTGCCAGCAGTGGGTCATACGGACAGGGTAGCACAGATACGCAGTATTTT.

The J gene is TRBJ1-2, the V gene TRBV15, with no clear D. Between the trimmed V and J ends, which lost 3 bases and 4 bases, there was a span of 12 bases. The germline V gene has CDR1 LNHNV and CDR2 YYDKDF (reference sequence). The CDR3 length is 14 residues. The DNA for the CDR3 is TGTGCCACCAGCAGCCCCGATCGCGCCTATGGCTACACCTTC. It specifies CATSSPDRAYGYTF.

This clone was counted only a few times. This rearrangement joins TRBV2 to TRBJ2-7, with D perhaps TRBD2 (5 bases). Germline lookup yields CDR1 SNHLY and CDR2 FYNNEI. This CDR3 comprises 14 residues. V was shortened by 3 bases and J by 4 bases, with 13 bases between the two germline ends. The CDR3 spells CASSDQGRGYEQYF. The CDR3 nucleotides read TGTGCCAGCAGTGACCAAGGTCGGGGTTACGAGCAGTACTTC.

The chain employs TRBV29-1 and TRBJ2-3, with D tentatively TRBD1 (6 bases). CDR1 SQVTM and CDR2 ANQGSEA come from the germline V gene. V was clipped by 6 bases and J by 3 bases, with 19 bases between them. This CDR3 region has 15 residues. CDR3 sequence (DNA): TGCAGCGTGGCAGAGCAGGGGCTATGGACAGATACGCAGTATTTT. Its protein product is CSVAEQGLWTDTQYF.

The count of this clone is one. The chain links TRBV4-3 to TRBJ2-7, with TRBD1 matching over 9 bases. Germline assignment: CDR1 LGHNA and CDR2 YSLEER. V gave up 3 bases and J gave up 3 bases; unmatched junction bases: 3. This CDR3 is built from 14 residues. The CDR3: CASSHQTGGYEQYF. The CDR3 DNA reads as TGCGCCAGCAGCCACCAGACAGGGGGCTACGAGCAGTACTTC.

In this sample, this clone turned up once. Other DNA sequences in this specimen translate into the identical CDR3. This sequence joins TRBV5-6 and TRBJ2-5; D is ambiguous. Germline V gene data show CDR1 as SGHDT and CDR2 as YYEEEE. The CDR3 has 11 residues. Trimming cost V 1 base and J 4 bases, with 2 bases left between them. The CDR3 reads CASSLRETQYF. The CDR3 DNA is TGTGCCAGCAGCTTGCGAGAGACCCAGTACTTC.

For the CDR3, the DNA is TGCGCCAGCAGCGTGTTCTCGGGACAGACGTACGAGCAGTACTTC. This codes for CASSVFSGQTYEQYF. The chain links TRBV5-1 to TRBJ2-7; 7 nucleotides line up with TRBD1. After removal of 4 bases from V and 4 bases from J, the junction contained 11 bases not matched to a gene. CDR1 and CDR2 from the germline V gene are SGHRS and YFSETQ. The CDR3 is 15 amino acids.

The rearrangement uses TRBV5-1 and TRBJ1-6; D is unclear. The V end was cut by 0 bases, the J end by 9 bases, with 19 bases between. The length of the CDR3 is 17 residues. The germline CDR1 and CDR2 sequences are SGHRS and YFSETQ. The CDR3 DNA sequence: TGCGCCAGCAGCTTGGTGGACTCCCCTCAAGGTTCTTCACCCCTCCACTTT. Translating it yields CASSLVDSPQGSSPLHF.

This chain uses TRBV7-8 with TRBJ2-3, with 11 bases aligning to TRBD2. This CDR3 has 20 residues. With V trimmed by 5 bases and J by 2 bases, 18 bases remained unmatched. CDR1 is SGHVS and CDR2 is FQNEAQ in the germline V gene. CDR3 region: CASSPVESSGRAWATDTQYF. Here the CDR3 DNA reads TGTGCCAGCAGCCCGGTTGAAAGTAGCGGGAGGGCGTGGGCCACAGATACGCAGTATTTT.

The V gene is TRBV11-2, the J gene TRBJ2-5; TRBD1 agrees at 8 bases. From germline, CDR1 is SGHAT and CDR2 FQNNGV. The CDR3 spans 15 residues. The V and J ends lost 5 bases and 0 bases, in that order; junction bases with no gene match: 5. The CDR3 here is CASSRDRPHQETQYF. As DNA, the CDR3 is TGTGCCAGCAGCCGGGACAGGCCTCACCAAGAGACCCAGTACTTC. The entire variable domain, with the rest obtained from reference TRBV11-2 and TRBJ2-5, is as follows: EAGVAQSPRYKIIEKRQSVAFWCNPISGHATLYWYQQILGQGPKLLIQFQNNGVVDDSQLPKDRFSAERLKGVDSTLKIQPAKLEDSAVYLCASSRDRPHQETQYFGPGTRLLVL.

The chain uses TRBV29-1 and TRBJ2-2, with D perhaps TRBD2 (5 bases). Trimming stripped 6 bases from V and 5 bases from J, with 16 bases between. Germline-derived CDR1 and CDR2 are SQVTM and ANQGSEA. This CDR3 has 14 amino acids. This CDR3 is CSVHGEKVTGELFF. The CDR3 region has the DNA TGCAGCGTCCACGGGGAAAAGGTGACCGGGGAGCTGTTTTTT.

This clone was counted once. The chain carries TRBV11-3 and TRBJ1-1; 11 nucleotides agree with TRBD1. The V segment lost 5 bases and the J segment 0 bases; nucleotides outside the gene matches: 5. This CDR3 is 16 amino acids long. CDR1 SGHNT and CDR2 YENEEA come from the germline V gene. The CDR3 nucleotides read TGTGCCAGCAGCGCGGGACAGGGGGAGATGAACACTGAAGCTTTCTTT. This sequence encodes CASSAGQGEMNTEAFF.

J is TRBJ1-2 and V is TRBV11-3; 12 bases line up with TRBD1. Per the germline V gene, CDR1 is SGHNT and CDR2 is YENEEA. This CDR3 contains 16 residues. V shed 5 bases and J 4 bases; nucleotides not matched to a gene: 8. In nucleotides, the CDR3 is TGTGCCAGCAGCCCGGGACAGGGGGCAAGACTCTATGGCTACACCTTC. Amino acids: CASSPGQGARLYGYTF.

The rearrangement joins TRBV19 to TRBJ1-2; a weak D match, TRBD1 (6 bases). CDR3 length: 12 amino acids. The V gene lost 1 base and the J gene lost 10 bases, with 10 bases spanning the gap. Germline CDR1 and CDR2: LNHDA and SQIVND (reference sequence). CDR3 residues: CASSIGGTPYTF. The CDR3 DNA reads TGTGCCAGTAGTATAGGGGGGACACCCTACACCTTC.

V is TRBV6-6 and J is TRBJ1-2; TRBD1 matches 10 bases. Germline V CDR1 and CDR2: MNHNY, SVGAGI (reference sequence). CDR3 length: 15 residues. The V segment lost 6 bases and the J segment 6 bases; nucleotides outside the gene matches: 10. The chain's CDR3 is CASRYDPGQGNGYTF. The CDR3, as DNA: TGTGCCAGCAGGTACGATCCGGGACAGGGGAATGGCTACACCTTC.

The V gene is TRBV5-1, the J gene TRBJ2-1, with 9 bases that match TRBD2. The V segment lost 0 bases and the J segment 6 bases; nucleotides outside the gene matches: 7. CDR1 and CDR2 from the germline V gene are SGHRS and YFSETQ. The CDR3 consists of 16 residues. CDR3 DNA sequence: TGCGCCAGCAGCTTGGTAGCGGGAGTTCAAGTCAATGAGCAGTTCTTC. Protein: CASSLVAGVQVNEQFF.

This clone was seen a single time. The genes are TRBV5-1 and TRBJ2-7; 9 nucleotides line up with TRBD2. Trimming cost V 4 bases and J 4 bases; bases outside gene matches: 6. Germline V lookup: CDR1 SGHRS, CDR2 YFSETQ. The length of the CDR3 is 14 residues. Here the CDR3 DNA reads TGCGCCAGCAGCCGCAGCGGGAGGATTTACGAGCAGTACTTC. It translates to CASSRSGRIYEQYF.

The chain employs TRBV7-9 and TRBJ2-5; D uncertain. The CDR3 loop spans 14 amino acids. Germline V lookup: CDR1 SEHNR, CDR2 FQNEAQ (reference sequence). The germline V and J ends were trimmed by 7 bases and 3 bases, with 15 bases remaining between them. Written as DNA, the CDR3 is TGTGCCAGCAAAGGCGGAGACGGAGAAGAGACCCAGTACTTC. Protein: CASKGGDGEETQYF.

DNA for the CDR3: TGTGCCAGCAAAAAAGCGGGAGTAGGCACAGATACGCAGTATTTT. Translated: CASKKAGVGTDTQYF. V gene TRBV7-9 combines with J gene TRBJ2-3; TRBD2 aligns across 8 bases. Trimming removed 7 bases from V and 1 base from J; junction bases left unmatched: 7. Germline V gene lookup returns CDR1 SEHNR and CDR2 FQNEAQ (reference sequence). The CDR3 extends over 15 amino acids.

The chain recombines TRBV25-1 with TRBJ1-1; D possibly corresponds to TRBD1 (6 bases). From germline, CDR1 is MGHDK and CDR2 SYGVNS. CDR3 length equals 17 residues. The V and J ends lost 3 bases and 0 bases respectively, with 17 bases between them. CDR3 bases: TGTGCCAGCAGTGATGACACTCAGGGGTCCATGAACACTGAAGCTTTCTTT. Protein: CASSDDTQGSMNTEAFF.

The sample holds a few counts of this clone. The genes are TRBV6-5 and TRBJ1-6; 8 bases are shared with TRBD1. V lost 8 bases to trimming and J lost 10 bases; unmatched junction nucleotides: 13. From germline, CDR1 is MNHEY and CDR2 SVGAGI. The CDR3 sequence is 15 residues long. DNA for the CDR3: TGTGCCAGCGGAAATGAGGACAGGGTAGGATCACCCCTCCACTTT. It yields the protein CASGNEDRVGSPLHF.

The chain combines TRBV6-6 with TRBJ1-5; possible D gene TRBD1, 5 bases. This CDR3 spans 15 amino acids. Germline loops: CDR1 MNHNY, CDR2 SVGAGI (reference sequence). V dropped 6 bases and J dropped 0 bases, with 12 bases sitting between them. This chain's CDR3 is CASRTDSYSNQPQHF. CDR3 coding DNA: TGTGCCAGCAGAACCGACAGTTATAGCAATCAGCCCCAGCATTTT.